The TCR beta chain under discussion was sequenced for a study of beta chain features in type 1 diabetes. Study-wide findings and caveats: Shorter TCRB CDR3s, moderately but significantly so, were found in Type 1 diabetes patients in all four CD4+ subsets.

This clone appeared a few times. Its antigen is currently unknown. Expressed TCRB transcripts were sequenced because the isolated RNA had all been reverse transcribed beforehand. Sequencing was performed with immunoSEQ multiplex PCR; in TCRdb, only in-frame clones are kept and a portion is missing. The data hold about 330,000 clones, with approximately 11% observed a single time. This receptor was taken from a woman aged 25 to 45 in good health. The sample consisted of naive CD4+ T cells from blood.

The CDR3 sequence: CASTGRLRSNEQFF. The DNA of the CDR3 is TGTGCCAGCACCGGAAGGTTGCGGAGCAATGAGCAGTTCTTC. The chain carries TRBV6-1 and TRBJ2-1; D not resolved. Germline V gene data show CDR1 as MNHNS and CDR2 as SASEGT. The length of the CDR3 is 14 residues. The V and J ends lost 7 bases and 6 bases respectively, with 16 bases between them.